The rows below give T cell receptor beta chains drawn from one sample of a study of T cell responses to AZD1222 COVID-19 vaccine. Here immunoSEQ multiplex PCR was the method, and the copy in TCRdb shows in-frame clones only, minus some. The table lists some 140,000 clones, about 93% of them singletons. Sequenced material: peripheral blood, taken 28 days after the second AZD1222 dose. The receptors originated from an adult who received the AZD1222 COVID-19 vaccine. Both conserved end residues are part of each CDR3. The D gene is left open where the match is weak. Not every row has a clone size; where given, it reads once, few, many or a size class.

>TRBD1|NA|TRBV19|TRBJ1-5
CASSIWTGESNQPQHF
TGTGCCAGTAGTATTTGGACAGGGGAAAGCAATCAGCCCCAGCATTTT
>NA|NA|TRBV6-6|TRBJ1-2
CASSYGAGPNYGYTF
TGTGCCAGCAGTTACGGGGCAGGCCCTAACTATGGCTACACCTTC
>TRBD1|NA|TRBV30|TRBJ1-4
CAWSVMGQGAEKLFF
TGTGCCTGGAGTGTAATGGGACAGGGGGCTGAAAAACTGTTTTTT
>TRBD2|once|TRBV28|TRBJ2-1
CASSRGLAGVDEQFF
TGTGCCAGCAGTCGTGGACTAGCGGGGGTCGATGAGCAGTTCTTC
>NA|NA|TRBV20-1|TRBJ1-6
CSASSRQENSPLHF
TGCAGTGCTAGTAGCCGACAGGAGAATTCACCCCTCCACTTT
>TRBD1|once|TRBV30|TRBJ1-1
CAWPETGGANTEAFF
TGTGCCTGGCCAGAGACAGGGGGGGCAAACACTGAAGCTTTCTTT
>NA|NA|TRBV5-8|TRBJ1-4
CASSLGEKLFF
TGTGCCAGCAGCTTGGGTGAAAAACTGTTTTTT
>NA|NA|TRBV12-3/TRBV12-4|TRBJ2-3
CASSLARGDTQYF
TGTGCCAGCAGTTTAGCGCGGGGAGATACGCAGTATTTT
>NA|once|TRBV10-3|TRBJ1-5
CAISEGFINQPQHF
TGTGCCATCAGTGAGGGCTTTATCAATCAGCCCCAGCATTTT
>NA|NA|TRBV30|TRBJ1-6
CAWYREGSPLHF
TGTGCCTGGTACAGGGAAGGTTCACCCCTCCACTTT
>NA|NA|TRBV6-5|TRBJ1-1
CASSYLEELTEAFF
TGTGCCAGCAGTTACCTGGAGGAGCTCACTGAAGCTTTCTTT
>TRBD1|NA|TRBV20-1|TRBJ1-5
CSASPRTGRDTIFNQPQHF
TGCAGTGCTAGTCCTCGGACAGGGCGCGACACAATATTCAATCAGCCCCAGCATTTT
>NA|NA|TRBV5-6|TRBJ1-5
CASSSSGPNQPQHF
TGTGCCAGCAGCTCTTCGGGCCCCAATCAGCCCCAGCATTTT
>NA|NA|TRBV5-4|TRBJ2-1
CASSTREPGNEQFF
TGTGCCAGCAGCACAAGGGAACCAGGCAATGAGCAGTTCTTC
>NA|NA|TRBV5-4|TRBJ2-5
CASSLVTGTRVQETQYF
TGTGCCAGCAGCTTAGTAACCGGGACAAGGGTCCAAGAGACCCAGTACTTC
>TRBD1|NA|TRBV12-3/TRBV12-4|TRBJ1-2
CASSSQGGGVNTF
TGTGCCAGCAGTTCCCAGGGAGGGGGCGTAAACACCTTC
>NA|NA|TRBV9|TRBJ1-6
CASSPTDDPLHF
TGTGCCAGCAGCCCCACAGACGATCCCCTCCACTTT
>NA|NA|TRBV6-2/TRBV6-3|TRBJ1-5
CASSYTGGQPQHF
TGTGCCAGCAGTTACACCGGGGGACAGCCCCAGCATTTT
>NA|NA|TRBV9|TRBJ2-5
CASSPRTSPQTQYF
TGTGCCAGCAGCCCGAGGACTTCGCCACAGACCCAGTACTTC
>NA|NA|TRBV11-3|TRBJ2-1
CASSLTSSYNEQFF
TGTGCCAGCAGCCTGACTAGCTCCTACAATGAGCAGTTCTTC
>NA|NA|TRBV6-5|TRBJ1-5
CASSTLGRNQPQHF
TGTGCCAGCAGTACCCTCGGACGCAATCAGCCCCAGCATTTT
>NA|NA|TRBV2|TRBJ1-5
CASSVSGSNQPQHF
TGTGCCAGCAGTGTGTCAGGGAGCAATCAGCCCCAGCATTTT
>NA|once|TRBV12-3/TRBV12-4|TRBJ2-7
CASTLTLGYEQYF
TGTGCCAGCACCCTGACTCTAGGTTACGAGCAGTACTTC
>NA|NA|TRBV30|TRBJ2-6
CAWSITLAGANVLTF
TGTGCCTGGAGTATTACCCTAGCTGGGGCCAACGTCCTGACTTTC
>NA|NA|TRBV18|TRBJ2-7
CASSPTRSSYEQYF
TGTGCCAGCTCACCGACGCGGTCCTCCTACGAGCAGTACTTC
>NA|NA|TRBV7-9|TRBJ1-5
CASSHPNSNQPQHF
TGTGCCAGCAGCCACCCAAATAGCAATCAGCCCCAGCATTTT
>NA|NA|TRBV12-3/TRBV12-4|TRBJ2-5
CASSHLRETQYF
TGTGCCAGCAGCCACCTGAGAGAGACCCAGTACTTC
>NA|NA|TRBV9|TRBJ1-2
CASTPSSAEVYGYTF
TGTGCCAGCACCCCCAGCTCGGCGGAGGTTTATGGCTACACCTTC
>NA|NA|TRBV6-5|TRBJ2-6
CASSYGTTGANVLTF
TGTGCCAGCAGTTATGGGACAACTGGGGCCAACGTCCTGACTTTC
>NA|NA|TRBV2|TRBJ2-3
CASTRERRPDTQYF
TGTGCCAGCACGAGGGAGCGGAGACCAGATACGCAGTATTTT
>NA|NA|TRBV3-1/TRBV3-2|TRBJ2-7
CASREREYF
TGTGCCAGCCGGGAGAGGGAGTACTTC
>NA|NA|TRBV5-4|TRBJ1-4
CASSGASPNEKLFF
TGTGCCAGCAGTGGGGCCTCCCCTAATGAAAAACTGTTTTTT
>NA|once|TRBV2|TRBJ2-7
CASVLALTYEQYF
TGTGCCAGCGTACTAGCCCTAACCTACGAGCAGTACTTC
>NA|NA|TRBV30|TRBJ2-7
CAWRKETYEQYF
TGTGCCTGGAGGAAAGAGACCTACGAGCAGTACTTC
>NA|NA|TRBV6-5|TRBJ1-6
CASSYSTALYNSPLHF
TGTGCCAGCAGTTACTCGACAGCCTTATATAATTCACCCCTCCACTTT
>NA|NA|TRBV19|TRBJ2-5
CASSIEGETQYF
TGTGCCAGTAGTATTGAGGGGGAGACCCAGTACTTC
>NA|NA|TRBV4-1|TRBJ1-2
CASSQALQDGYTF
TGCGCCAGCAGCCAAGCCCTACAGGATGGCTACACCTTC
>TRBD1|NA|TRBV7-3|TRBJ2-2
CASSYRGTDTGELFF
TGTGCCAGCAGTTACAGGGGAACGGACACCGGGGAGCTGTTTTTT
>TRBD2|NA|TRBV10-2|TRBJ2-3
CASRPSGGPTDTQYF
TGCGCCAGCAGACCAAGCGGGGGCCCCACAGATACGCAGTATTTT
>TRBD1|NA|TRBV5-1|TRBJ2-2
CASSSGTGVTGELFF
TGCGCCAGCAGCAGCGGGACAGGGGTTACCGGGGAGCTGTTTTTT
>NA|NA|TRBV27|TRBJ1-6
CASSLRSPREASNSPLHF
TGTGCCAGCAGTTTAAGGTCCCCGAGGGAGGCTAGCAATTCACCCCTCCACTTT
>NA|NA|TRBV5-6|TRBJ1-2
CASSLGQGFVLGYTF
TGTGCCAGCAGCCTTGGCCAGGGCTTCGTACTCGGCTACACCTTC
>TRBD1|NA|TRBV30|TRBJ1-6
CAWSRSRTGTGTSPLHF
TGTGCCTGGAGCCGGAGCCGCACCGGGACAGGGACTTCACCCCTCCACTTT
>NA|once|TRBV7-9|TRBJ2-7
CASSLGVVSGEQYF
TGTGCCAGCAGCTTAGGTGTGGTCTCGGGCGAGCAGTACTTC
>TRBD1|NA|TRBV7-9|TRBJ1-1
CASSPTGVTEAFF
TGTGCCAGCAGCCCTACAGGGGTCACTGAAGCTTTCTTT
>NA|NA|TRBV7-9|TRBJ1-4
CASSLEVGTPLRLEF
TGTGCCAGCAGCTTAGAGGTAGGGACGCCCCTACGACTTGAATTT
>NA|NA|TRBV5-1|TRBJ2-1
CASGTQGGDNEQFF
TGCGCCAGCGGAACACAGGGAGGGGACAATGAGCAGTTCTTC
>NA|NA|TRBV24-1|TRBJ1-1
CATSAELNTEAFF
TGTGCCACCAGTGCGGAGTTGAACACTGAAGCTTTCTTT
>NA|NA|TRBV28|TRBJ1-1
CASSFRGWAFF
TGTGCCAGCAGTTTTCGAGGCTGGGCTTTCTTT